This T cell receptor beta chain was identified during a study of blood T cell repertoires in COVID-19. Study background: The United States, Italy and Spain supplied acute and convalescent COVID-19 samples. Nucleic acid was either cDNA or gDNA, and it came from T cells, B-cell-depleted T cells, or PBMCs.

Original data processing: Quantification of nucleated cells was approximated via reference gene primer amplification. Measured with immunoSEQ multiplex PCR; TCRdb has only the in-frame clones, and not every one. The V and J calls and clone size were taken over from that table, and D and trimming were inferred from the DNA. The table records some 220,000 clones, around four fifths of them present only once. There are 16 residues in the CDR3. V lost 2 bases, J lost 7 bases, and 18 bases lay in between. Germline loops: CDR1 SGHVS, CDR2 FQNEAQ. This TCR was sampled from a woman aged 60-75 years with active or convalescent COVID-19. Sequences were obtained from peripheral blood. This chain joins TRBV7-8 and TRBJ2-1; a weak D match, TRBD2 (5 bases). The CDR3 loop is CASSLSGGLDWNEQFF. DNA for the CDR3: TGTGCCAGCAGCTTATCTGGCGGGCTCGATTGGAATGAGCAGTTCTTC.